The present T cell receptor (beta chain) was sequenced within a study of blood T cell repertoires in COVID-19. Overall study context: The origin of the acute and convalescent COVID-19 samples was the United States, Italy and Spain. From T cells, B-cell-depleted T cells, or PBMCs came the material, which was cDNA or gDNA.

V lost 6 bases, J lost 8 bases, and 16 bases lay in between. Per germline, CDR1 MNHEY and CDR2 SVGAGI. The CDR3 contains 14 residues. Sequenced by immunoSEQ multiplex PCR; TCRdb stores in-frame clones only, minus some. The table has tens of thousands of clones, nearly 90% seen once. The clonotype comes from a man between 60 and 75 years old with COVID-19, enrolled during active disease. The specimen sequenced was peripheral blood. The chain links TRBV6-5 to TRBJ1-4; D is undetermined. CDR3 loop: CASRKGRRMEKLFF. DNA for the CDR3: TGTGCCAGCAGGAAAGGGAGGCGCATGGAAAAACTGTTTTTT.